This passage covers 8 T cell receptor beta chains from one sample sequenced in a study of T cells in localized non-small cell lung cancer. Assay used: immunoSEQ multiplex PCR; TCRdb lists only in-frame clones, some missing. Of approximately 89,000 clones listed, about 78% are singletons. The material was PBMCs, obtained before any cancer treatment. The receptors were sampled from a man aged 35-75 years with stage II squamous cell lung carcinoma.

The chain carries TRBV19 and TRBJ2-2; tentative D call: TRBD2 (5 bases). Between the trimmed V and J ends, which lost 1 base and 4 bases, there was a span of 13 bases. CDR3 length: 16 residues. The V gene's germline CDR1 is LNHDA and CDR2 SQIVND (reference sequence). CDR3 amino acids: CASSIVVGVGTGELFF. In DNA, the CDR3 is TGTGCCAGTAGTATAGTCGTGGGAGTAGGCACCGGGGAGCTGTTTTTT.

The rearrangement uses TRBV19 and TRBJ2-2; TRBD2 aligns across 9 bases. The CDR3 contains 14 residues. Looked up from germline, CDR1 is LNHDA and CDR2 is SQIVND (reference sequence). Unmatched junction bases numbered 0, after V lost 6 bases and J lost 1 base. The DNA of the CDR3 is TGTGCCAGTAGACTAGCGGGGAACACCGGGGAGCTGTTTTTT. This encodes CASRLAGNTGELFF.

This clone turned up a few times. The rearrangement joins TRBV30 to TRBJ1-5; D ambiguous. V lost 0 bases to trimming and J lost 4 bases, with 10 bases between them. There are 14 residues in the CDR3. Germline CDR1 reads GTSNPN; CDR2 reads SVGIG (reference sequence). In nucleotides, the CDR3 is TGTGCCTGGAGTGTAGGGTTATATAATCAGCCCCAGCATTTT. This encodes CAWSVGLYNQPQHF.

This clone was found once. The chain employs TRBV5-1 and TRBJ1-3; a possible D gene is TRBD1 (5 bases). V lost 2 bases to trimming and J lost 0 bases, with 12 bases between them. CDR1 SGHRS and CDR2 YFSETQ come from the germline V gene. The CDR3 contains 16 residues. The CDR3 sequence: CASSFGAQFSGNTIYF. CDR3 nucleotide sequence: TGCGCCAGCAGCTTCGGGGCACAATTCTCTGGAAACACCATATATTTT.

The chain recombines TRBV29-1 with TRBJ2-5; possible D gene TRBD2, 5 bases. The germline CDR1 and CDR2 sequences are SQVTM and ANQGSEA. Trimming cost V 7 bases and J 1 base, with 16 bases left between them. The CDR3 length is 14 residues. CDR3 nucleotide sequence: TGCAGCGGGACCGGAGGAGAGATCCAAGAGACCCAGTACTTC. This encodes CSGTGGEIQETQYF.

The chain couples TRBV28 to TRBJ1-6, with D possibly matching TRBD1 (5 bases). The V and J ends lost 3 bases and 11 bases respectively, with 11 bases between them. The CDR3 has 13 amino acids. CDR1 is MDHEN, CDR2 SYDVKM, per germline. Written as DNA, the CDR3 is TGTGCCAGCAGTTTTGTATCACAGGCACCCCTCCACTTT. Its translation is CASSFVSQAPLHF.

The DNA for the CDR3 is TGCGCCAGCAGCCAATCAGGAAGCACAGATACGCAGTATTTT. It codes for CASSQSGSTDTQYF. The chain carries TRBV4-3 and TRBJ2-3; D gene unclear. Between the trimmed V and J ends, which lost 2 bases and 0 bases, there was a span of 6 bases. CDR3 length: 14 residues. CDR1 and CDR2 from the germline V gene are LGHNA and YSLEER.

The chain recombines TRBV19 with TRBJ2-2; no definite D call. The germline V gene has CDR1 LNHDA and CDR2 SQIVND (reference sequence). CDR3 size: 10 residues. V was trimmed by 8 bases and J by 6 bases, leaving 4 bases between them. The CDR3 DNA reads TGTGCCAGTTCGGCCGGGGAGCTGTTTTTT. As protein: CASSAGELFF.